Sequencing of this TCR beta chain was carried out in a study of OX40 agonist ivuxolimab in advanced cancers. Study details: There were three patients with partial responses, one having hepatocellular carcinoma and two cutaneous melanoma. Study-wide points: Also present in some nonresponders was a low level of normalized T-cell clonal expansion. Among the lowest levels of clonal expansion were found in partial responders at 0.1-3.0 mg/kg.

Germline loops: CDR1 LGHNA, CDR2 YSLEER. This CDR3 is 12 amino acids long. Trimming took off 5 bases at V and 5 bases at J, with 7 bases between the two ends. This clone was observed a single time. As yet, its antigen is unknown. With only one base between it and a far larger clone, this is likely a read error. The protocol was immunoSEQ multiplex PCR, while the TCRdb copy is restricted to in-frame clones and leaves out a portion. Of some 9,800 clones listed, 60% to 75% are singletons. Sequencing used CD4+ or CD8+ T cells sorted from blood, obtained in a trial of the OX40 agonist ivuxolimab. The chain links TRBV4-3 to TRBJ1-5; no clear D. The receptor's source is an adult with an advanced solid tumor such as melanoma, head and neck, liver or kidney cancer. The CDR3 bases are TGCGCCAGCAGCTTGCCCGATCAGCCCCAGCATTTT. This sequence encodes CASSLPDQPQHF.